This TCR beta chain appears in the sequencing data of a study of blood T cell repertoires in COVID-19. Looking at the study overall: Acute and convalescent COVID-19 samples came from the United States, Italy and Spain. PBMCs, B-cell-depleted T cells, or T cells provided the cDNA or gDNA that made up the material.

The table lists this clone with a count of one. Germline V gives CDR1 MNHNS, CDR2 SASEGT. V gave up 4 bases and J gave up 4 bases; unmatched junction bases: 9. The CDR3 sequence is 16 residues long. Original processing notes: Quantification of nucleated cells was approximated via reference gene primer amplification. Libraries were prepared by immunoSEQ multiplex PCR; TCRdb keeps only in-frame clonotypes and omits some of them. V, J and clone size are those of that table, while D and trimming were read from the DNA. Altogether 130,000 to 150,000 clones are present, 84% being singletons, with the ten largest covering 10% to 13%.

This TCR was sampled from a man aged 60 to 75 with active or convalescent COVID-19. This chain links TRBV6-1 with TRBJ1-3; 8 positions match TRBD1. Sequenced sample: peripheral blood. CDR3 residues: CASSVSGQGAGNTIYF. The DNA for the CDR3 is TGTGCCAGCAGTGTATCTGGGCAGGGGGCCGGAAACACCATATATTTT.